The rows below give T cell receptor beta chains drawn from one sample of a study of T-cell reconstitution after alpha-beta-depleted transplantation in children. TCRdb re-called the PCR reads through MiXCR, storing one row per CDR3 protein. Counted here are around 800,000 distinct CDR3 sequences, 16% occurring once; the ten biggest clones make up 5%. Source: PBMCs, mostly from graft donor cells, taken 360 days after TCRalphabeta/CD19-depleted stem cell transplant. These receptors were taken from a male patient aged 10-17 years who had a stem cell transplant for acute lymphoblastic leukemia, so the T cells may come from the graft donor. Both conserved end residues are part of each CDR3. The D gene is left open where the match is weak. Clone size is given for some rows only: seen once, a few or many times, or a class if the clone is expanded.

-	TRBV2	TRBJ2-3	many	CASRPFTDTGGDTQYF	TGTGCCAGCAGACCGTTCACGGACACTGGGGGAGATACGCAGTATTTT
TRBD1	TRBV20-1	TRBJ2-2	few	CSARGGTGVTGELFF	TGCAGTGCTAGGGGAGGGACAGGGGTCACCGGGGAGCTGTTTTTT
TRBD1	TRBV5-1	TRBJ2-1	-	CASSSGDRGYSEQFF	TGCGCCAGCAGCTCCGGGGACAGGGGGTATAGTGAGCAGTTCTTC
-	TRBV12-3/TRBV12-4	TRBJ2-1	few	CASRPGIGGLGEQFF	TGTGCCAGCAGACCCGGGATTGGGGGTTTGGGAGAGCAGTTCTTC
-	TRBV4-1	TRBJ2-3	-	CASSQFLADTQYF	TGCGCCAGCAGCCAGTTTCTTGCAGATACGCAGTATTTT
TRBD2	TRBV3-1	TRBJ2-7	few	CASSFLAGGYYEQYF	TGTGCCAGCAGCTTCCTAGCGGGAGGTTACTACGAGCAGTACTTC
TRBD2	TRBV7-3	TRBJ2-2	few	CASRHLAGGYLNTGELFF	TGTGCCAGCAGGCATCTAGCGGGAGGCTACTTGAACACCGGGGAGCTGTTTTTT
-	TRBV27	TRBJ2-7	few	CASSLSWLVSYEQYF	TGTGCCAGCAGTTTATCGTGGCTAGTCTCCTACGAGCAGTACTTC
-	TRBV12-3/TRBV12-4	TRBJ1-2	-	CASTSANYGYTF	TGTGCCAGCACCTCCGCTAACTATGGCTACACCTTC
-	TRBV7-8	TRBJ2-7	-	CASSPLLHEQYF	TGTGCCAGCAGCCCACTTTTGCACGAGCAGTACTTC
-	TRBV29-1	TRBJ1-5	-	CSVVAGGNQPQHF	TGCAGCGTTGTGGCAGGGGGCAATCAGCCCCAGCATTTT
-	TRBV12-3/TRBV12-4	TRBJ1-5	-	CASSLGNLRRPQHF	TGTGCCAGCAGTTTAGGTAACCTAAGGAGGCCCCAGCATTTT
TRBD2	TRBV9	TRBJ2-2	-	CASSATGTSGISGELFF	TGTGCCAGCAGCGCCACCGGGACTAGCGGGATCTCCGGGGAGCTGTTTTTT
-	TRBV12-3/TRBV12-4	TRBJ2-2	many	CASSLGRSIDTGELFF	TGTGCCAGCAGTTTAGGGCGGTCGATAGACACCGGGGAGCTGTTTTTT
-	TRBV29-1	TRBJ1-2	few	CSVSGVDYGYTF	TGCAGCGTCTCAGGGGTAGACTATGGCTACACCTTC
TRBD1	TRBV2	TRBJ1-5	-	CASSNQGAPNQPQHF	TGTGCCAGCAGTAATCAGGGGGCCCCCAATCAGCCCCAGCATTTT